The 31 T cell receptor beta chains listed next were all sequenced from one sample in a study of blood T cell repertoires in COVID-19. Profiling relied on immunoSEQ multiplex PCR, and the TCRdb table lists in-frame clones only, not all of them. The sample lists roughly 98,000 clones; approximately 80% were seen once. Sequenced: peripheral blood. All receptors come from a woman in her seventies with active or convalescent COVID-19.

CDR3 sequence (DNA): TGTGCCAGTAGTAATTCCGGGGGGTACAATCAGCCCCAGCATTTT. This encodes CASSNSGGYNQPQHF. This sequence joins TRBV19 and TRBJ1-5, with TRBD1 as a possible D gene (5 bases). Germline lookup yields CDR1 LNHDA and CDR2 SQIVND (reference sequence). CDR3 length: 15 residues. V lost 4 bases and J lost 3, with 13 bases in between.

This clone was found a few times. CDR3 residues: CASSLRGNEQFF. Written as DNA, the CDR3 is TGTGCCAGCAGTTTAAGAGGTAATGAGCAGTTCTTC. The V and J genes are TRBV28 and TRBJ2-1; unclear D gene. This CDR3 is 12 amino acids long. The V end was cut by 2 bases, the J end by 7 bases, with 6 bases between. Germline CDR1 is MDHEN and CDR2 is SYDVKM. Variable domain in full (rest from reference TRBV28 and TRBJ2-1): DVKVTQSSRYLVKRTGEKVFLECVQDMDHENMFWYRQDPGLGLRLIYFSYDVKMKEKGDIPEGYSVSREKKERFSLILESASTNQTSMYLCASSLRGNEQFFGPGTRLTVL.

This clone is a singleton in its sample. This sequence joins TRBV18 and TRBJ2-5; no firm D call. Between the trimmed V and J ends, which lost 5 bases and 1 base, there was a span of 11 bases. CDR3 length: 14 residues. Germline V gives CDR1 KGHSH, CDR2 LQKENI. CDR3 region: CASSSSGFQETQYF. The CDR3 coding sequence is TGTGCCAGCTCATCATCAGGCTTCCAAGAGACCCAGTACTTC.

The rearrangement uses TRBV10-2 and TRBJ1-1; perhaps TRBD1 as D (6 bases). Germline values: CDR1 WSHSY, CDR2 SAAADI. CDR3 length: 16 amino acids. Trimming pared 6 bases from V and 3 bases from J, leaving 20 bases between. The CDR3 region is CASRSLQGRQDTEAFF. In nucleotides, the CDR3 is TGCGCCAGCAGGAGCTTACAGGGTAGGCAAGACACTGAAGCTTTCTTT.

This chain joins TRBV7-2 and TRBJ2-5; D gene uncertain. The V and J ends lost 5 bases and 5 bases respectively, with 12 bases between them. The CDR3 covers 13 residues. The germline gives CDR1 SGHTA, CDR2 FQGNSA. The CDR3 protein is CASSLSTRETQYF. For the CDR3, the DNA is TGTGCCAGCAGCCTAAGTACCAGGGAGACCCAGTACTTC.

The chain links TRBV5-4 to TRBJ2-1; 10 nucleotides match TRBD2. The CDR3 is made up of 15 amino acids. V gave up 2 bases and J gave up 10 bases; unmatched junction bases: 9. Germline CDR1 and CDR2: SGHNT and YYREEE (reference sequence). CDR3 sequence: CASSFDSGGAREQFF. DNA for the CDR3: TGTGCCAGCAGCTTTGACAGCGGGGGGGCTCGGGAGCAGTTCTTC. Drawing the rest from reference TRBV5-4 and TRBJ2-1, the complete variable domain is ETGVTQSPTHLIKTRGQQVTLRCSSQSGHNTVSWYQQALGQGPQFIFQYYREEENGRGNFPPRFSGLQFPNYSSELNVNALELDDSALYLCASSFDSGGAREQFFGPGTRLTVL.

The chain recombines TRBV2 with TRBJ2-2; 10 nucleotides line up with TRBD1. The CDR3 is made up of 16 amino acids. Germline V gene data show CDR1 as SNHLY and CDR2 as FYNNEI. Trimming at V came to 4 bases and at J to 7 bases, leaving 9 bases not matched to a gene. The CDR3 spells CASSARDRGFGGELFF. CDR3 nucleotide sequence: TGTGCCAGCAGTGCCCGGGACAGGGGATTCGGCGGGGAGCTGTTTTTT.

The chain uses TRBV2 and TRBJ2-4; 9 bases are a match to TRBD1. With 5 bases clipped from V and 9 bases from J, the junction kept 8 bases outside the gene matches. There are 14 residues in the CDR3. Germline lookup yields CDR1 SNHLY and CDR2 FYNNEI. The CDR3 is CASSLQGARGIQYF. CDR3 nucleotide sequence: TGTGCCAGCAGTCTACAGGGGGCTCGGGGCATTCAGTACTTC. The full variable domain, its missing parts supplied by reference TRBV2 and TRBJ2-4, is EPEVTQTPSHQVTQMGQEVILRCVPISNHLYFYWYRQILGQKVEFLVSFYNNEISEKSEIFDDQFSVERPDGSNFTLKIRSTKLEDSAMYFCASSLQGARGIQYFGAGTRLSVL.

The V gene is TRBV5-1, the J gene TRBJ1-3; possibly TRBD1 for D (6 bases). Germline V gene lookup returns CDR1 SGHRS and CDR2 YFSETQ. The V and J ends lost 4 bases and 0 bases respectively, with 17 bases between them. CDR3 length: 17 residues. This CDR3 is CASSPAGAASSGNTIYF. DNA of the CDR3: TGCGCCAGCAGCCCCGCAGGGGCCGCGTCCTCTGGAAACACCATATATTTT.

This clone has a single count. The V call is TRBV5-1, the J call TRBJ1-4, with D tentatively TRBD1 (5 bases). The CDR3 has 14 amino acids. Germline V gives CDR1 SGHRS, CDR2 YFSETQ. Trimming pared 2 bases from V and 5 bases from J, leaving 10 bases between. The CDR3 protein is CASSLAGLNEKLFF. CDR3 DNA sequence: TGCGCCAGCAGCTTAGCAGGGTTAAATGAAAAACTGTTTTTT.

The V and J genes are TRBV6-2 or TRBV6-3 and TRBJ1-5; D not certain. Germline CDR1 MNHEY, CDR2 SVGEGT. The CDR3 has 17 residues. Trimming stripped 4 bases from V and 2 bases from J, with 18 bases between. The chain's CDR3 is CASSFRGLSEGNQPQHF. The CDR3 nucleotides are TGTGCCAGCAGTTTTCGCGGATTATCCGAGGGCAATCAGCCCCAGCATTTT.

This chain links TRBV25-1 with TRBJ1-4, with TRBD1 matching 9 bases. The J segment lost 7 bases and the V segment lost 7 bases, leaving 13 bases of the junction unmatched. There are 16 residues in the CDR3. The germline gives CDR1 MGHDK, CDR2 SYGVNS. CDR3 bases: TGTGCCAGCACCACAATTACGGGACAGGGAAGTGAAAAACTGTTTTTT. Translating it yields CASTTITGQGSEKLFF. Variable domain in full (rest from reference TRBV25-1 and TRBJ1-4): EADIYQTPRYLVIGTGKKITLECSQTMGHDKMYWYQQDPGMELHLIHYSYGVNSTEKGDLSSESTVSRIRTEHFPLTLESARPSHTSQYLCASTTITGQGSEKLFFGSGTQLSVL.

This chain uses TRBV28 with TRBJ1-5; D gene unclear. The CDR3 spans 12 residues. Trimming pared 5 bases from V and 5 bases from J, leaving 7 bases between. CDR1 MDHEN and CDR2 SYDVKM come from the germline V gene. The CDR3 loop is CASSLLYQPQHF. The CDR3 coding sequence is TGTGCCAGCAGTCTCCTATATCAGCCCCAGCATTTT.

The genes are TRBV5-1 and TRBJ2-2; D not resolved. The germline V gene has CDR1 SGHRS and CDR2 YFSETQ. V lost 0 bases and J 1 base, leaving 4 bases between the germline ends. The CDR3 consists of 14 residues. The CDR3, as DNA: TGCGCCAGCAGCTTGGCATGGAACACCGGGGAGCTGTTTTTT. Its protein product is CASSLAWNTGELFF.

This chain joins TRBV5-1 and TRBJ1-4; possible D gene TRBD1, 6 bases. CDR1 and CDR2 from the germline V gene are SGHRS and YFSETQ. V was pared by 0 bases and J by 5 bases, with 14 bases between. The CDR3 consists of 16 residues. The CDR3 protein is CASSLGSTGPNEKLFF. CDR3 sequence (DNA): TGCGCCAGCAGCTTGGGGTCGACAGGTCCAAATGAAAAACTGTTTTTT. Looking up the rest from reference TRBV5-1 and TRBJ1-4 gives the full variable domain: KAGVTQTPRYLIKTRGQQVTLSCSPISGHRSVSWYQQTPGQGLQFLFEYFSETQRNKGNFPGRFSGRQFSNSRSEMNVSTLELGDSALYLCASSLGSTGPNEKLFFGSGTQLSVL.

The chain couples TRBV7-2 to TRBJ2-7; tentative D call: TRBD2 (5 bases). V lost 0 bases and J 1 base, leaving 13 bases between the germline ends. The CDR3 consists of 16 residues. CDR1 SGHTA and CDR2 FQGNSA come from the germline V gene. The CDR3 protein is CASSLARVGNSYEQYF. As DNA, the CDR3 is TGTGCCAGCAGCTTAGCGCGGGTCGGTAATTCCTACGAGCAGTACTTC.

The rearrangement joins TRBV6-4 to TRBJ1-1, with 9 bases lining up with TRBD1. This CDR3 region has 14 residues. CDR1 and CDR2 (germline): MRHNA, SNTAGT. Trimming at V came to 6 bases and at J to 5 bases, leaving 7 bases not matched to a gene. The CDR3 coding sequence is TGTGCCAGCAGGGGACAGGGAACGGTAACTGAAGCTTTCTTT. Translating gives CASRGQGTVTEAFF.

The chain recombines TRBV19 with TRBJ2-2; the D gene is possibly TRBD1 (5 bases). This CDR3 has 14 residues. Per germline, CDR1 LNHDA and CDR2 SQIVND (reference sequence). With 2 bases removed from V and 6 bases from J, the gap between germline ends came to 10 bases. Here the CDR3 DNA reads TGTGCCAGTAGTATACCAGGGTCGGCCGGGGAGCTGTTTTTT. Protein product: CASSIPGSAGELFF.

The chain carries TRBV20-1 and TRBJ2-7; D is unresolved. Germline V CDR1 and CDR2: DFQATT, SNEGSKA (reference sequence). This CDR3 has 11 residues. The V gene lost 6 bases and the J gene lost 1 base, with 7 bases spanning the gap. This chain's CDR3 is CSAGASYEQYF. CDR3 in DNA: TGCAGTGCAGGAGCATCCTACGAGCAGTACTTC.

This clone occurred once. The chain couples TRBV4-3 to TRBJ1-6; D is uncertain. The CDR3 covers 15 residues. The V gene's germline CDR1 is LGHNA and CDR2 YSLEER. Trimming took off 3 bases at V and 13 bases at J, with 19 bases between the two ends. The CDR3 here is CASSQGVGGVGPLHF. In DNA form, the CDR3 reads TGCGCCAGCAGCCAGGGAGTTGGTGGGGTGGGTCCCCTCCACTTT.

Turning to this clone: Other DNA sequences from this sample encode an identical CDR3 as well. The V gene is TRBV7-2, the J gene TRBJ2-5; a weak D match, TRBD1 (6 bases). V lost 3 bases, J lost 4 bases, and 9 bases lay in between. CDR3 size: 13 residues. Germline-derived CDR1 and CDR2 are SGHTA and FQGNSA. CDR3 nucleotides: TGTGCCAGCAGCTTGGGACAATCAGAGACCCAGTACTTC. Protein: CASSLGQSETQYF.

The chain carries TRBV5-1 and TRBJ1-2; 9 nucleotides match TRBD1. The V segment lost 3 bases and the J segment 8 bases; nucleotides outside the gene matches: 8. Germline V CDR1 and CDR2: SGHRS, YFSETQ. The CDR3 has 14 amino acids. CDR3 sequence reads: CASSSRDRVVGYTF. CDR3 sequence (DNA): TGCGCCAGCAGCTCCCGGGACAGGGTTGTCGGCTACACCTTC.

J is TRBJ2-7 and V is TRBV6-6, with TRBD1 matching 9 bases. The V gene's germline CDR1 is MNHNY and CDR2 SVGAGI (reference sequence). The CDR3 is 14 residues long. V shed 2 bases and J 5 bases; nucleotides not matched to a gene: 4. CDR3 nucleotides: TGTGCCAGCAGTTACGGGACAGGGAGGGACGAGCAGTACTTC. It is translated as CASSYGTGRDEQYF.

V usage is TRBV6-5 and J usage is TRBJ1-1; 7 nucleotides align to TRBD1. Germline V gene lookup returns CDR1 MNHEY and CDR2 SVGAGI. This CDR3 spans 15 amino acids. V was pared by 0 bases and J by 0 bases, with 1 base of the junction left unmatched. CDR3 in amino acids: CASSYSGTVNTEAFF. CDR3 coding DNA: TGTGCCAGCAGTTACTCTGGGACAGTGAACACTGAAGCTTTCTTT.

The rearrangement joins TRBV7-6 to TRBJ1-2; no clear D. Per the germline V gene, CDR1 is SGHVS and CDR2 is FNYEAQ. V was cut by 1 base and J by 2 bases, with 11 bases left in between. The CDR3 sequence is 15 residues long. The CDR3 is CASSLVAQENYGYTF. The CDR3 coding sequence is TGTGCCAGCAGCTTAGTGGCACAAGAAAACTATGGCTACACCTTC.

The chain joins TRBV5-8 to TRBJ1-1; D not resolved. Trimming pared 0 bases from V and 2 bases from J, leaving 11 bases between. This CDR3 has 15 amino acids. Germline values: CDR1 SGHTS, CDR2 YDEGEE. The CDR3 region is CASSLEALFNTEAFF. Written as DNA, the CDR3 is TGTGCCAGCAGCTTGGAAGCACTTTTCAACACTGAAGCTTTCTTT.

This chain uses TRBV19 with TRBJ1-5; TRBD1 matches at 8 bases. The ends lost 7 bases at V and 1 base at J; junction bases unmatched: 3. Germline CDR1 reads LNHDA; CDR2 reads SQIVND (reference sequence). The CDR3 sequence is 14 residues long. Here the CDR3 DNA reads TGTGCCAGTACGCGGACAGGGAGCAATCAGCCCCAGCATTTT. As protein: CASTRTGSNQPQHF.

This chain links TRBV6-5 with TRBJ1-4, with D perhaps matching TRBD1 (6 bases). CDR1 and CDR2 from the germline V gene are MNHEY and SVGAGI. There are 14 residues in the CDR3. V lost 7 bases to trimming and J lost 4 bases, with 13 bases between them. The CDR3 DNA reads as TGTGCCAGCAAGTATACAGGGATTAATGAAAAACTGTTTTTT. Its translation is CASKYTGINEKLFF.

The chain recombines TRBV6-2 or TRBV6-3 with TRBJ2-3; a weak D match, TRBD2 (6 bases). This CDR3 contains 14 residues. V lost 5 bases and J 4 bases, leaving 13 bases between the germline ends. The germline gives CDR1 MNHEY, CDR2 SVGEGT. CDR3 region: CASSRGGSADTQYF. DNA for the CDR3: TGTGCCAGCAGTCGAGGAGGGAGCGCAGATACGCAGTATTTT.

The rearrangement joins TRBV24-1 to TRBJ2-1; 9 bases map to TRBD1. With V trimmed by 1 base and J by 6 bases, 6 bases remained unmatched. Per germline, CDR1 KGHDR and CDR2 SFDVKD. The CDR3 is 16 amino acids. The CDR3 coding sequence is TGTGCCACCAGTGATTTCCCCGGGACAGGGAGCAATGAGCAGTTCTTC. As protein: CATSDFPGTGSNEQFF.

This chain connects TRBV27 to TRBJ1-2, with D tentatively TRBD1 (6 bases). The CDR3 is 15 amino acids. V was pared by 4 bases and J by 4 bases, with 16 bases between. Germline CDR1 reads MNHEY; CDR2 reads SMNVEV (reference sequence). CDR3 sequence reads: CASSYTGTAGYGYTF. The CDR3 region has the DNA TGTGCCAGCAGTTACACAGGGACCGCTGGCTATGGCTACACCTTC.